This T cell receptor beta chain was recorded in a study of T cell clones after liver transplantation. Across the study: TCRbeta sequencing after a pre-transplant mixed lymphocyte reaction identified graft-donor-reactive clones, later tracked in post-transplant blood. Timepoints were pre-transplant, pre-withdrawal, and after withdrawal was completed or failed. Apart from three HCV-positive recipients, transplants were for non-autoimmune, non-viral reasons.

In regard to this clone: Its antigen is currently unknown.

General observations from the study: Graft donor-reactive T cells possibly entered the graft instead of undergoing deletion.

The protocol was immunoSEQ multiplex PCR, while the TCRdb copy is restricted to in-frame clones and leaves out a portion. This sample has around 51,000 clones; roughly nine tenths occur once, and the top ten carry roughly an eighth. The CDR3 length is 14 residues. The germline gives CDR1 LNHDA, CDR2 SQIVND (reference sequence). The ends lost 3 bases at V and 3 bases at J; junction bases unmatched: 5. The J gene is TRBJ2-7, the V gene TRBV19; 7 nucleotides align to TRBD2. The origin of this receptor is a human patient who received a liver transplant. Some of the T cells might come from the graft donor. Sequencing used CD8+ T cells from blood, obtained 12 months after liver transplant. CDR3 sequence (DNA): TGTGCCAGTAGTATTGGCGGACTAGTCTACGAGCAGTACTTC. Translating it yields CASSIGGLVYEQYF. Full variable domain (outside the CDR3, taken from reference TRBV19 and TRBJ2-7): DGGITQSPKYLFRKEGQNVTLSCEQNLNHDAMYWYRQDPGQGLRLIYYSQIVNDFQKGDIAEGYSVSREKKESFPLTVTSAQKNPTAFYLCASSIGGLVYEQYFGPGTRLTVT.